This TCR beta chain originates from a study of cytomegalovirus exposure and HLA in healthy donors. CDR1 is KGHSH and CDR2 is LQKENI in the germline V gene. CDR3 size: 17 residues. V was pared by 1 base and J by 0 bases, with 13 bases between. Primers for the PCR totalled 60 Vbeta and 13 Jbeta. Only in-frame clones appear in the TCRdb table, and some are missing; sequencing was by immunoSEQ multiplex PCR. Its listing shows 200,000 to 250,000 clones. Whole-study results and caveats: The study assumed roughly uniform donor sequencing depth for presence/absence analyses.

As for this clone: Antigen specificity is unknown.

This clonotype was sampled from a woman aged 30 to 39 in good health and CMV-seropositive. This rearrangement joins TRBV18 to TRBJ1-3, with a tentative D call TRBD1 (6 bases). Material: PBMCs. The CDR3 loop is CASSPRQVGASGNTIYF. CDR3 sequence (DNA): TGTGCCAGCTCACCACGACAGGTTGGGGCCTCTGGAAACACCATATATTTT.